This TCR beta chain was observed in a study of a mutant IDH1 vaccine in newly diagnosed glioma. About the study: Vaccination followed radiotherapy alone by 4-6 weeks, or accompanied temozolomide cycles. Patients' prior therapy spanned radiotherapy, temozolomide, or both; most underwent both.

This CDR3 contains 13 residues. Trimming took 1 base from V and 6 from J, leaving 7 bases between them. Per the germline V gene, CDR1 is SGHTA and CDR2 is FQGNSA. Remarks on this clone: Its specificity is unknown.

Libraries were prepared by immunoSEQ multiplex PCR; TCRdb keeps only in-frame clonotypes and omits some of them. This sample has tens of thousands of clones, with around 77% found just once. Time point noted: week 11, during vaccination. What each vaccine dose contained was 300 ug of mutant IDH1 20-mer peptide, accompanied by topical imiquimod. The sequence came from a woman aged 18-29 years with glioma. Sequencing used PBMCs, obtained from a glioma patient whose treatment included an IDH1 peptide vaccine. V and J are TRBV7-2 and TRBJ1-5; no clear D. The CDR3 loop is CASSLEEGQPQHF. The CDR3 coding sequence is TGTGCCAGCAGCTTAGAGGAGGGTCAGCCCCAGCATTTT.